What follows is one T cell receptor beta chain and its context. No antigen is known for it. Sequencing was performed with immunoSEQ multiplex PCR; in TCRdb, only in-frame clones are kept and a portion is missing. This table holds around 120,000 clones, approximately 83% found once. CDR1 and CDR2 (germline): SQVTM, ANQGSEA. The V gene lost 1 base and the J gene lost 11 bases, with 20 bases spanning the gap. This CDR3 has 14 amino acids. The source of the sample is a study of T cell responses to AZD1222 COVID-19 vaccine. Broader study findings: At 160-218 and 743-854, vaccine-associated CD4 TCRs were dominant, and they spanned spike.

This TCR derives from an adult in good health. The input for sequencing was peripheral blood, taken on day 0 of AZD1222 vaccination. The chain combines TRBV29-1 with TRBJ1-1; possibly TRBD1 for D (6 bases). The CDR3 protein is CSVEAGALLPLAFF. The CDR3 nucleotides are TGCAGCGTTGAAGCAGGGGCACTACTTCCTTTGGCTTTCTTT.